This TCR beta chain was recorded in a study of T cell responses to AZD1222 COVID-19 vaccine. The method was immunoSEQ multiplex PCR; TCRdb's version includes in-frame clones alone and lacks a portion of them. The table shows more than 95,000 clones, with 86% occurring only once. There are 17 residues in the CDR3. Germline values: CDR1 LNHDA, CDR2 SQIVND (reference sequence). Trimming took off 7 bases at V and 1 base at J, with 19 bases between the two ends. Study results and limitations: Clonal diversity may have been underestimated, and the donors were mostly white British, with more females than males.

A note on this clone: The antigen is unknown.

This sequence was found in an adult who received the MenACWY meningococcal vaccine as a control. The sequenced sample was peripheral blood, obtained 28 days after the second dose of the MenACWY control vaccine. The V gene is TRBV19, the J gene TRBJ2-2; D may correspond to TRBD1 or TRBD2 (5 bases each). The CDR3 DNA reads TGTGCCAGTACCGAAAGAGGGGCGGGTAGGAACACCGGGGAGCTGTTTTTT. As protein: CASTERGAGRNTGELFF.